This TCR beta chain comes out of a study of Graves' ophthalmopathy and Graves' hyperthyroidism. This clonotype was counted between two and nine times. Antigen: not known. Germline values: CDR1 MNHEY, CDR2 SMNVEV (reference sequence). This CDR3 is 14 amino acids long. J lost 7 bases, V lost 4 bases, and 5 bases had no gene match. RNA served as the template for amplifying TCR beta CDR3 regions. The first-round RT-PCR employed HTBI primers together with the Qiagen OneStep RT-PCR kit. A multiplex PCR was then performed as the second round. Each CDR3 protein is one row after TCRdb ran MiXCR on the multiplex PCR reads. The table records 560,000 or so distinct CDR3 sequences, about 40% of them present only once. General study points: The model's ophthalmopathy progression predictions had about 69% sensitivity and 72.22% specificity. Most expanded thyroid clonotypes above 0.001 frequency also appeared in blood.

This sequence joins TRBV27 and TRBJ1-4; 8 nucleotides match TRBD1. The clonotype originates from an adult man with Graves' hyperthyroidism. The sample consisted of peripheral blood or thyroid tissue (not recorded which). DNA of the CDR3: TGTGCCAGCAGTTCTCGGACAGGGACTGAAAAACTGTTTTTT. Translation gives CASSSRTGTEKLFF.